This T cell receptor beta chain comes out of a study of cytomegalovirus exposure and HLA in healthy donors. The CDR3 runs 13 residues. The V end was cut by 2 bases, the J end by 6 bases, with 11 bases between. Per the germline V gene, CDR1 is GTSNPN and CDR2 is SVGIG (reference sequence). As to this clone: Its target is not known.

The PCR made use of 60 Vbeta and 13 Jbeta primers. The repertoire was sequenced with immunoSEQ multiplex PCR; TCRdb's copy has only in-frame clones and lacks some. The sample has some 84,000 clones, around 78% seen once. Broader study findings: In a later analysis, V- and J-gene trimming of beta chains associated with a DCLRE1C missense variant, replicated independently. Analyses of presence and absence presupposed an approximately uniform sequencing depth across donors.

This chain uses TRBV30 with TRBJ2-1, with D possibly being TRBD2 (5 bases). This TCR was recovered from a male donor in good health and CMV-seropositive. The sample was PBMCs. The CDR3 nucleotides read TGTGCCTGGAGTCCCTCCGGGGTCAATGAGCAGTTCTTC. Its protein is CAWSPSGVNEQFF.